Presented here are 7 T cell receptor beta chains from one specimen sequenced in a study of cytomegalovirus exposure and HLA in healthy donors. PCR was performed using 60 Vbeta and 13 Jbeta primers. Clones were sequenced by immunoSEQ multiplex PCR, and TCRdb holds only the in-frame ones, with some missing. Of 76,000 or so clones in the sample, over 60% were seen once. The sample taken for sequencing was PBMCs. These receptors all stem from a woman aged 40 to 49 in good health and CMV-seropositive.

The chain is built from TRBV19 and TRBJ2-1; 7 bases agree with TRBD2. The CDR3 extends over 15 amino acids. The V segment lost 6 bases and the J segment 4 bases; nucleotides outside the gene matches: 9. CDR1 and CDR2 (germline): LNHDA, SQIVND (reference sequence). The CDR3 spells CASSPRAGTYNEQFF. CDR3 nucleotides: TGTGCCAGTAGCCCTCGAGCGGGGACTTACAATGAGCAGTTCTTC.

V and J are TRBV6-6 and TRBJ2-7; a weak D match, TRBD1 (6 bases). The germline gives CDR1 MNHNY, CDR2 SVGAGI (reference sequence). The CDR3 is made up of 16 amino acids. With 0 bases removed from V and 0 bases from J, the gap between germline ends came to 12 bases. The CDR3 DNA is TGTGCCAGCAGTTACTCGATACAGGGATCCTCCTACGAGCAGTACTTC. It is translated as CASSYSIQGSSYEQYF.

The chain carries TRBV7-8 and TRBJ1-1, with D maybe TRBD1 (6 bases). Germline assignment: CDR1 SGHVS and CDR2 FQNEAQ. This CDR3 has 14 amino acids. V gave up 5 bases and J gave up 7 bases, with 17 bases separating them. CDR3 sequence: CASSDQTGRDEAFF. Written as DNA, the CDR3 is TGTGCCAGCAGCGACCAGACAGGTCGGGATGAAGCTTTCTTT.

V and J are TRBV6-4 and TRBJ2-3; 8 bases agree with TRBD2. The CDR3 is 15 amino acids. J gave up 9 bases and V 3 bases, and 11 bases lay outside the gene matches. Germline loops: CDR1 MRHNA, CDR2 SNTAGT. CDR3 nucleotides: TGTGCCAGCAGTGAGGGTACAGCGGGAGTGAACACGCAGTATTTT. Translation: CASSEGTAGVNTQYF.

V gene TRBV28 combines with J gene TRBJ1-5, with D possibly matching TRBD1 (5 bases). The CDR3 spans 15 residues. Germline assignment: CDR1 MDHEN and CDR2 SYDVKM. Trimming took 2 bases from V and 6 from J, leaving 14 bases between them. The CDR3 DNA sequence: TGTGCCAGCAGTTTAGCCCAGACAGCAACTCAGCCCCAGCATTTT. Encoded protein: CASSLAQTATQPQHF.

The V and J genes are TRBV10-3 and TRBJ1-2; D might be TRBD1 (6 bases). V gave up 3 bases and J gave up 3 bases, with 14 bases separating them. The CDR3 runs 15 residues. Germline CDR1 is ENHRY and CDR2 is SYGVKD. CDR3 in DNA: TGTGCCATCAGTGACCCGGGGACACCGGACTATGGCTACACCTTC. Amino acids: CAISDPGTPDYGYTF.

This clone was seen a single time. The chain combines TRBV11-2 with TRBJ2-7, with D tentatively TRBD1 (5 bases). V was cut by 5 bases and J by 2 bases, with 10 bases left in between. The CDR3 runs 13 residues. Per germline, CDR1 SGHAT and CDR2 FQNNGV. CDR3 in amino acids: CASSLRQTYEQYF. The CDR3 DNA reads as TGTGCCAGCAGCCTCCGACAGACCTACGAGCAGTACTTC.